Each of the 19 T cell receptor beta chains below was sequenced from the same sample in a study of identical twins. TCRdb analysed the 5' RACE reads with MiXCR anew, one entry per CDR3 protein. The sample has about 570,000 distinct CDR3 sequences, 7.5% to 10% seen once; the top ten hold more than 2.5%. A further study also used this sample, focusing on yellow fever vaccine responses in identical twins.

The sample consisted of PBMCs. These receptor sequences come from a woman aged 18-35 years in good health.

This clonotype was detected only a few times. The rearrangement links TRBV5-1 to TRBJ1-4; the D gene is possibly TRBD1 (5 bases). The CDR3 extends over 15 amino acids. V dropped 4 bases and J dropped 7 bases, with 17 bases sitting between them. From germline, CDR1 is SGHRS and CDR2 YFSETQ. In DNA, the CDR3 is TGCGCCAGCAGCGTTAACCGAGGGGCTGGTGAAAAACTGTTTTTT. Its protein is CASSVNRGAGEKLFF.

The table lists this clonotype with many counts. This chain joins TRBV10-2 and TRBJ2-1; D unclear. Germline V gene data show CDR1 as WSHSY and CDR2 as SAAADI. The CDR3 extends over 10 amino acids. Trimming left V 8 bases short and J 6 bases short, with 5 bases between. The CDR3 here is CASGGNEQFF. The CDR3 coding sequence is TGCGCCAGCGGCGGCAATGAGCAGTTCTTC.

This chain connects TRBV6-2 or TRBV6-3 to TRBJ2-7, with 8 nucleotides matching TRBD1. Looked up from germline, CDR1 is MNHEY and CDR2 is SVGEGT. The CDR3 runs 14 residues. With V trimmed by 4 bases and J by 5 bases, 7 bases remained unmatched. CDR3 loop: CASSSGTGRDEQYF. Here the CDR3 DNA reads TGTGCCAGCAGTTCCGGGACAGGAAGGGACGAGCAGTACTTC.

This clonotype occurred many times. The rearrangement joins TRBV11-2 to TRBJ2-7; D call uncertain. This CDR3 comprises 13 residues. Trimming took 3 bases from V and 3 from J, leaving 9 bases between them. Per the germline V gene, CDR1 is SGHAT and CDR2 is FQNNGV. The CDR3 here is CASSFGSLYEQYF. The DNA of the CDR3 is TGTGCCAGCAGCTTTGGTAGCCTCTACGAGCAGTACTTC.

This clonotype was detected ten times or more. The genes are TRBV6-4 and TRBJ1-1, with no clear D. V lost 6 bases and J 0 bases, leaving 11 bases between the germline ends. Germline lookup yields CDR1 MRHNA and CDR2 SNTAGT. This CDR3 is 14 amino acids long. The CDR3 DNA is TGTGCCAGCAGATGGGAGGCGATGAACACTGAAGCTTTCTTT. As protein: CASRWEAMNTEAFF.

At least ten counts were recorded for this clonotype. The chain is built from TRBV12-3 or TRBV12-4 and TRBJ2-3, with D perhaps matching TRBD2 (5 bases). V was shortened by 6 bases and J by 2 bases, with 15 bases between the two germline ends. CDR3 size: 15 residues. CDR3 bases: TGTGCCAGCAGCCATGGACGGACTTACACAGATACGCAGTATTTT. Translated: CASSHGRTYTDTQYF.

This clonotype was observed at least ten times. The gene calls are TRBV3-1 and TRBJ1-1; D is possibly TRBD1 (5 bases). The CDR3 totals 14 residues. The V gene's germline CDR1 is LGHDT and CDR2 YNNKEL (reference sequence). Trimming shortened V by 5 bases and J by 4 bases, and 14 bases separated the two germline ends. The CDR3 reads CASSDLGGSTEAFF. The CDR3 DNA reads as TGTGCCAGCAGCGACCTCGGGGGAAGCACTGAAGCTTTCTTT. Using reference TRBV3-1 and TRBJ1-1 for the parts outside the CDR3, the full variable domain is DTAVSQTPKYLVTQMGNDKSIKCEQNLGHDTMYWYKQDSKKFLKIMFSYNNKELIINETVPNRFSPKSPDKAHLNLHINSLELGDSAVYFCASSDLGGSTEAFFGQGTRLTVV.

This clonotype was picked up a small number of times. V gene TRBV29-1 combines with J gene TRBJ2-5, with unresolved D. This CDR3 is built from 10 residues. V lost 7 bases and J lost 2, with 5 bases in between. From germline, CDR1 is SQVTM and CDR2 ANQGSEA. As DNA, the CDR3 is TGCAGCGCTGGGCAAGAGACCCAGTACTTC. Amino acid sequence: CSAGQETQYF.

This clonotype appeared a few times. The genes are TRBV6-5 and TRBJ1-6; a possible D gene is TRBD1 (5 bases). The length of the CDR3 is 14 residues. V shed 0 bases and J shed 6 bases, with 6 bases lying between them. Per the germline V gene, CDR1 is MNHEY and CDR2 is SVGAGI. In DNA, the CDR3 is TGTGCCAGCAGTTACTCAGACAGTAATTCACCCCTCCACTTT. Its translation is CASSYSDSNSPLHF.

This clonotype was detected many times. CDR3 loop: CASSKGTGAGELFF. The CDR3 nucleotides read TGCGCCAGCAGCAAGGGGACAGGGGCCGGGGAGCTGTTTTTT. The J gene is TRBJ2-2, the V gene TRBV5-1; 10 nucleotides agree with TRBD1. Germline loops: CDR1 SGHRS, CDR2 YFSETQ. This CDR3 spans 14 amino acids. The J segment lost 6 bases and the V segment lost 4 bases, leaving 3 bases of the junction unmatched. The full variable domain, in which reference TRBV5-1 and TRBJ2-2 provide the parts outside the CDR3, is KAGVTQTPRYLIKTRGQQVTLSCSPISGHRSVSWYQQTPGQGLQFLFEYFSETQRNKGNFPGRFSGRQFSNSRSEMNVSTLELGDSALYLCASSKGTGAGELFFGEGSRLTVL.

There are many counts of this clonotype. V usage is TRBV4-1 and J usage is TRBJ1-3; weak D call: TRBD1 (5 bases). The V gene lost 1 base and the J gene lost 1 base, with 17 bases spanning the gap. Germline CDR1 is MGHRA and CDR2 is YSYEKL. The length of the CDR3 is 18 residues. CDR3 amino acids: CASSQVFGPGTSGNTIYF. The CDR3 nucleotides read TGCGCCAGCAGCCAAGTATTCGGACCAGGGACTTCTGGAAACACCATATATTTT.

This clonotype showed up many times. V and J are TRBV12-3 or TRBV12-4 and TRBJ2-7; TRBD2 might be the D (5 bases). V was cut by 1 base and J by 3 bases, with 10 bases left in between. The CDR3 has 14 residues. The DNA of the CDR3 is TGTGCCAGCAGTTTAGGGGGAGCCGACTACGAGCAGTACTTC. This encodes CASSLGGADYEQYF.

This clonotype was detected only a few times. The chain couples TRBV11-2 to TRBJ2-1; 9 bases align to TRBD2. There are 18 residues in the CDR3. J gave up 0 bases and V 4 bases, and 10 bases lay outside the gene matches. Germline V CDR1 and CDR2: SGHAT, FQNNGV. The CDR3 nucleotides are TGTGCCAGCAGCTCGGGACTAGCTAGTTGGGGCTCCTACAATGAGCAGTTCTTC. Amino acids: CASSSGLASWGSYNEQFF.

The chain links TRBV11-2 to TRBJ2-1; 16 nucleotides align to TRBD2. The CDR3 has 17 residues. The germline gives CDR1 SGHAT, CDR2 FQNNGV. The junction had 9 bases not matched to a gene; V was cut back by 5 bases and J by 8 bases. The CDR3 sequence is CASSPRPGLAGGDEQFF. For the CDR3, the DNA is TGTGCCAGCAGCCCGCGTCCGGGACTAGCGGGAGGGGATGAGCAGTTCTTC. Combining the CDR3 with reference TRBV11-2 and TRBJ2-1 gives the whole variable domain EAGVAQSPRYKIIEKRQSVAFWCNPISGHATLYWYQQILGQGPKLLIQFQNNGVVDDSQLPKDRFSAERLKGVDSTLKIQPAKLEDSAVYLCASSPRPGLAGGDEQFFGPGTRLTVL.

V and J are TRBV5-1 and TRBJ2-6; D is unclear. Trimming stripped 0 bases from V and 1 base from J, with 5 bases between. The CDR3 length is 15 residues. Looked up from germline, CDR1 is SGHRS and CDR2 is YFSETQ. The CDR3 DNA is TGCGCCAGCAGCTTGGCAGAATCTGGGGCCAACGTCCTGACTTTC. This gives the protein CASSLAESGANVLTF. Complete variable domain (other parts from reference TRBV5-1 and TRBJ2-6): KAGVTQTPRYLIKTRGQQVTLSCSPISGHRSVSWYQQTPGQGLQFLFEYFSETQRNKGNFPGRFSGRQFSNSRSEMNVSTLELGDSALYLCASSLAESGANVLTFGAGSRLTVL.

V and J are TRBV24-1 and TRBJ1-1; possible D gene TRBD1, 5 bases. Germline V CDR1 and CDR2: KGHDR, SFDVKD. Trimming stripped 10 bases from V and 2 bases from J, with 13 bases between. The CDR3 spans 13 residues. This CDR3 reads CATRGRKNTEAFF. In DNA, the CDR3 is TGTGCCACACGGGGGAGGAAAAACACTGAAGCTTTCTTT.

The CDR3: CASSLTGTGVYEQYF. The CDR3 nucleotides read TGTGCCAGCTCACTAACCGGGACAGGGGTTTACGAGCAGTACTTC. The rearrangement uses TRBV18 and TRBJ2-7; 10 bases align to TRBD1. Germline lookup yields CDR1 KGHSH and CDR2 LQKENI. V shed 4 bases, J shed 4 bases, and the junction held 7 bases outside the gene matches. This CDR3 contains 15 residues.

This rearrangement joins TRBV4-1 to TRBJ2-1; 8 positions agree with TRBD2. Germline V gene data show CDR1 as MGHRA and CDR2 as YSYEKL. This CDR3 has 15 amino acids. V trimming: 2 bases; J trimming: 9 bases; junction bases outside the gene matches: 9. The CDR3 loop is CASSQSSGSRGEQFF. CDR3 coding DNA: TGCGCCAGCAGCCAATCTAGCGGGTCTCGGGGTGAGCAGTTCTTC.

This clonotype was detected a few times. The chain employs TRBV20-1 and TRBJ2-7; no definite D call. CDR3 length: 12 residues. The ends were cut back, 0 bases at V and 12 bases at J, with 15 bases in the middle. Germline-derived CDR1 and CDR2 are DFQATT and SNEGSKA (reference sequence). DNA for the CDR3: TGCAGTGCTAGAGATCGGTTGAGATTTCGGTACTTC. Protein: CSARDRLRFRYF.